This T cell receptor beta chain emerged from a study of T cell changes during pregnancy in multiple sclerosis. In this sample, this clone turned up once. The protocol was immunoSEQ multiplex PCR, while the TCRdb copy is restricted to in-frame clones and leaves out a portion. The table has roughly 24,000 clones, around 87% seen once. V was clipped by 6 bases and J by 9 bases; unmatched bases: 5. CDR1 ENHRY and CDR2 SYGVKD come from the germline V gene. The CDR3 has 14 residues. The source material was CD4+ T cells from peripheral blood mononuclear cells, sampled in the second trimester of pregnancy. This sequence originates from a female donor in good health, enrolled as a control in a pregnancy study. V is TRBV10-3 and J is TRBJ1-6; 10 bases map to TRBD1. In nucleotides, the CDR3 is TGTGCCATCAGCCCCGGACAGGGGGTTTCACCCCTCCACTTT. Protein sequence: CAISPGQGVSPLHF.